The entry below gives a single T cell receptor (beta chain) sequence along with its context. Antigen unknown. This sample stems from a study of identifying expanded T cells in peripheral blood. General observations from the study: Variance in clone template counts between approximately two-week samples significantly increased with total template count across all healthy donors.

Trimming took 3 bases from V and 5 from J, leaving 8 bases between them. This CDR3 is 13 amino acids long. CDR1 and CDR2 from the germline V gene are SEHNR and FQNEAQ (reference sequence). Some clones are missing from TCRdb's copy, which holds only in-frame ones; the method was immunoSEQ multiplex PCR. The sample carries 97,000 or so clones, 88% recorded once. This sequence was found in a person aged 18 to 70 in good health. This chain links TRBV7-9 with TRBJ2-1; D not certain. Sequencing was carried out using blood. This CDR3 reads CASSFVRDNEQFF. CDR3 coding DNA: TGTGCCAGCAGCTTCGTCCGCGACAATGAGCAGTTCTTC.